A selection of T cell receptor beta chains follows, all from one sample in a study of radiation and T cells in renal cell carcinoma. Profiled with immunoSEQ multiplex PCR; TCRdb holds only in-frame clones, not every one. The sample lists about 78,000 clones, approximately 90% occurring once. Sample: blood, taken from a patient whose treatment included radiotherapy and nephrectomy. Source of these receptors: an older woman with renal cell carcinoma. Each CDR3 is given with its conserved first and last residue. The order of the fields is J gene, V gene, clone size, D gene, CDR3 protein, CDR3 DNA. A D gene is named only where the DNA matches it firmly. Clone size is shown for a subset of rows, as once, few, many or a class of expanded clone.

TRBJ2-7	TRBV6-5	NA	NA	CASSDNDRTSQYF	TGTGCCAGCAGTGACAACGACAGGACATCGCAGTACTTC
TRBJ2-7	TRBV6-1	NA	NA	CASSEARSVAYEQYF	TGTGCCAGCAGTGAAGCCAGATCTGTGGCCTACGAGCAGTACTTC
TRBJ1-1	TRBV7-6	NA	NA	CASSLEPRMNTEAFF	TGTGCCAGCAGCTTAGAGCCGAGAATGAACACTGAAGCTTTCTTT
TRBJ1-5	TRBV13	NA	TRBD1	CASSLGQSNQPQHF	TGTGCCAGCAGCTTGGGACAGAGCAATCAGCCCCAGCATTTT
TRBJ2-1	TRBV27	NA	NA	CASSPTNSYSYNEQFF	TGTGCCAGCAGCCCCACAAACTCTTATTCTTACAATGAGCAGTTCTTC
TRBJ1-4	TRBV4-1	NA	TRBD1	CASGQGNEKLFF	TGCGCCAGCGGACAGGGGAATGAAAAACTGTTTTTT
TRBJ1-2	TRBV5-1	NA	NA	CASGAVRKTYGYTF	TGCGCCAGCGGAGCGGTTCGAAAGACCTATGGCTACACCTTC
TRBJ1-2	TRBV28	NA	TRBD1	CASSTPGQGPNYGYTF	TGTGCCAGCAGTACTCCCGGACAGGGTCCTAACTATGGCTACACCTTC
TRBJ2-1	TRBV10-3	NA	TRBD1	CAISVGTGYNEQFF	TGTGCCATCAGTGTTGGGACAGGATACAATGAGCAGTTCTTC
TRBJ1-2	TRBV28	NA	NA	CASSPGHNYGYTF	TGTGCCAGCAGTCCGGGACACAACTATGGCTACACCTTC
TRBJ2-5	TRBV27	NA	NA	CASSLLGGLETQYF	TGTGCCAGCAGTCTCCTCGGGGGTTTAGAGACCCAGTACTTC
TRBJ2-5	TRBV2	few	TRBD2	CASRRGGAGETQYF	TGTGCCAGCAGGCGCGGGGGGGCCGGGGAGACCCAGTACTTC
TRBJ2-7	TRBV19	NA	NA	CASSFLPGQKSSYEQYF	TGTGCCAGTAGTTTTCTACCGGGACAAAAGAGCTCCTACGAGCAGTACTTC
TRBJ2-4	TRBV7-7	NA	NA	CASSRPGRGLAKNIQYF	TGTGCTAGCAGCCGCCCGGGCAGGGGTCTAGCCAAAAACATTCAGTACTTC
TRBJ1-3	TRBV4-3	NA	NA	CASSQELPGRGNTIYF	TGCGCCAGCAGCCAAGAGCTCCCGGGTAGGGGAAACACCATATATTTT
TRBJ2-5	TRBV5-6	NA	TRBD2	CASSQGREGVWDYQETQYF	TGTGCCAGCAGCCAGGGACGGGAGGGGGTATGGGATTACCAAGAGACCCAGTACTTC
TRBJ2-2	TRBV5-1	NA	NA	CASSLVGSGELFF	TGCGCCAGCAGCTTGGTAGGGTCCGGGGAGCTGTTTTTT
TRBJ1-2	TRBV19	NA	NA	CASSISGIQAGYTF	TGTGCCAGTAGTATCTCGGGGATTCAGGCTGGCTACACCTTC
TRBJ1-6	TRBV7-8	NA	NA	CASSLYSGDASPLHF	TGTGCCAGCAGCTTATATTCTGGGGATGCGTCACCCCTCCACTTT
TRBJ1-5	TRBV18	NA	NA	CASSPPSVSNQPQHF	TGTGCCAGCTCACCACCATCCGTAAGCAATCAGCCCCAGCATTTT
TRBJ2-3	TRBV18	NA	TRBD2	CASSLAGGITDTQYF	TGTGCCAGCTCACTAGCGGGGGGTATCACAGATACGCAGTATTTT
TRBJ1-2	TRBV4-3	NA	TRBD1	CASSQEVGDRGPGYTF	TGCGCCAGCAGCCAAGAAGTAGGGGACAGGGGGCCTGGCTACACCTTC
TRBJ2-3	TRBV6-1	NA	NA	CASSEIIPGLDAGNF	TGTGCCAGCAGTGAAATTATTCCAGGGTTAGATGCGGGGAATTTT
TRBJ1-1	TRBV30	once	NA	CAWSVSQNTEAFF	TGTGCCTGGAGTGTAAGTCAGAACACTGAAGCTTTCTTT
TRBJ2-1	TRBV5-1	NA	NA	CASSLAGGASYNEQFF	TGCGCCAGCAGCTTGGCGGGCGGGGCCTCCTACAATGAGCAGTTCTTC
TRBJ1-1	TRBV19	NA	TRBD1	CASTGTEVWGTEAFF	TGTGCCAGTACCGGGACAGAGGTCTGGGGGACTGAAGCTTTCTTT
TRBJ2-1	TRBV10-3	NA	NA	CAISGVGGSYNEQFF	TGTGCCATCAGTGGGGTAGGGGGCTCCTACAATGAGCAGTTCTTC
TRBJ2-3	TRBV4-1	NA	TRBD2	CASKLGFGRGEDTQYF	TGCGCCAGCAAACTGGGCTTCGGGCGGGGGGAAGATACGCAGTATTTT
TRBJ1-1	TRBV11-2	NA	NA	CASSLGTGNTEAFF	TGTGCCAGCAGCTTAGGGACGGGTAACACTGAAGCTTTCTTT
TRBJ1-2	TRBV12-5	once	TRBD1	CASGSGQGNGYTF	TGTGCTAGTGGTTCGGGACAGGGGAATGGCTACACCTTC
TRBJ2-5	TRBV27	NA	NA	CASSPRLLSGETQYF	TGTGCCAGCAGTCCCAGACTGCTCTCCGGGGAGACCCAGTACTTC
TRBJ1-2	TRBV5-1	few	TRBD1	CASSSTGDGYTF	TGCGCCAGCAGTTCGACAGGGGACGGCTACACCTTC
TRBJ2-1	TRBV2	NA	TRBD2	CARTGTSVNNEQFF	TGTGCCAGAACCGGGACTAGCGTAAACAATGAGCAGTTCTTC
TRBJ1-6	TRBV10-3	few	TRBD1	CAIRDSGTGNSPLHF	TGTGCCATCAGGGATTCCGGGACAGGGAATTCACCCCTCCACTTT
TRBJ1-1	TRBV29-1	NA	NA	CSVRRDLSTEAFF	TGCAGCGTGCGCAGGGACTTGTCCACTGAAGCTTTCTTT
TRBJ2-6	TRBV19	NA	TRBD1	CASRSGTGGSGANVLTF	TGTGCCAGTAGATCGGGAACAGGGGGCTCTGGGGCCAACGTCCTGACTTTC
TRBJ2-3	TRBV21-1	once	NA	CASSKGPSGTDTQYF	TGTGCCAGCAGCAAAGGTCCTAGCGGCACAGATACGCAGTATTTT
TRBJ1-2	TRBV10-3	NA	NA	CAISESELSYTF	TGTGCCATCAGTGAGTCAGAGTTAAGCTACACCTTC
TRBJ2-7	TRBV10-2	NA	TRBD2	CASSWPQPSGGSSYEQYF	TGCGCCAGCAGTTGGCCCCAACCTAGCGGGGGTTCCTCCTACGAGCAGTACTTC
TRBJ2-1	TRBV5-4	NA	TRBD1	CASTSGQGNNEQFF	TGTGCCAGCACCTCGGGACAGGGGAACAATGAGCAGTTCTTC
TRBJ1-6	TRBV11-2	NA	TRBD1	CASSAGTGNSPLHF	TGTGCCAGCAGCGCCGGGACAGGGAATTCACCCCTCCACTTT
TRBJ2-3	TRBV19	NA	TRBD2	CASSIVSSGGADTQYF	TGTGCCAGTAGTATAGTCTCTAGCGGGGGGGCAGATACGCAGTATTTT
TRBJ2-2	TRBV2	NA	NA	CASSLRQGGAGELFF	TGTGCCAGCAGCCTCCGACAGGGAGGGGCCGGGGAGCTGTTTTTT